This record concerns one TCR beta chain sequence. Its binding antigen is unknown. No per-base quality is available; no much larger clone lies one base away. The data stem from a study of OX40 agonist ivuxolimab in advanced cancers. The study in broad terms: Ivuxolimab was a fully human IgG2 agonistic monoclonal antibody targeting the costimulatory receptor OX40 (CD134). Intravenous ivuxolimab was administered to patients every 2 weeks at six dose levels: 0.01, 0.1, 0.3, 1.5, 3 and 10 mg/kg. Among the approximately 50 dose-escalation patients, roughly 20 had hepatocellular carcinoma, roughly 15 melanoma, 9 renal cell carcinoma and 9 head and neck cancer. The dose-escalation cohort was about 86% male with a mean age of approximately 60 years, ranging from roughly 23 to 85. Prior anti-PD-1, anti-PD-L1 or anti-CTLA-4 therapy was permitted, and checkpoint inhibitors had been received by less than 45% of dose-escalation patients. Partial responses were achieved by three dose-escalation patients, of whom one had hepatocellular carcinoma and two had cutaneous melanoma. The point of sequencing TCRbeta in the periphery was to test whether ivuxolimab changed TCR sequence diversity and drove clonal T-cell expansion. The monotherapy dose-escalation portion (N = 52 patients) of the phase I ivuxolimab trial is reported in the paper.

V was cut back by 2 bases and J by 7 bases, leaving a gap of 18 bases between them. CDR1 MNHNY and CDR2 SVGAGI are derived from the germline V gene (reference sequence). The CDR3 runs 15 amino acids, cysteine and phenylalanine included. Only CDR3 DNA is held: 45 bases, read in frame from base 1. Patients with autoimmune disease history or receiving systemic immunosuppression were excluded from the trial. Peripheral blood for TCR sequencing was collected from all dose cohorts at baseline, on cycle 4 day 1, and on cycle 7 day 1. The samples were taken from a phase I, first-in-human, multicenter, open-label dose-escalation trial of ivuxolimab. Adults with locally advanced or metastatic head and neck squamous cell, hepatocellular, melanoma or renal cell carcinoma were enrolled in the trial. CD4+ and CD8+ T cells were sorted separately from peripheral blood before TCR sequencing. The full study reports these points: Low levels of normalized T-cell clonal expansion were also seen in some patients who did not respond. The antigen specificity of the peripheral T cells that underwent clonal expansion was not determined. Partial responders in the 0.1-3.0 mg/kg groups had among the lowest normalized peripheral clonal expansion, especially among CD8+ T cells. After ivuxolimab, expanded clones were on average more numerous among CD8+ T cells than among CD4+ T cells. At doses of 0.1 to 3.0 mg/kg, clonal expansion of both CD4+ and CD8+ T cells in blood was seen between baseline and week 6.

Genomic DNA was isolated from the sorted cells so that the TCRbeta CDR3 region could be sequenced. TCRbeta CDR3 regions were sequenced using the immunoSEQ Assay. TCRdb provides this immuneACCESS table in a form limited to in-frame rearrangements. Some clones are lacking; in checked studies, under half of them reflect an unresolved V gene, and why the rest are absent is not known. This sample has around 60,000 clones in its table, and roughly 77% of those were observed once. Over 1% of the sample rests with the top ten. Material: CD4+ or CD8+ T cells sorted from blood, obtained in a trial of the OX40 agonist ivuxolimab. The TCR was taken from an adult with an advanced solid tumor such as melanoma, head and neck, liver or kidney cancer. Recombination connected TRBV6-6 to TRBJ2-7; TRBD2 could be the D gene, as 5 bases match. CDR3 sequence: CASSYAGGGSGEQYF. The sequenced DNA is TGTGCCAGCAGTTACGCTGGAGGCGGGTCGGGGGAGCAGTACTTC.